Given below is one TCR beta chain in context. This table comes from immunoSEQ multiplex PCR, and its TCRdb copy is limited to in-frame clones, with some not included. This table holds tens of thousands of clones, 70% to 90% found once. These data belong to a study of blood T cell repertoires in COVID-19. This clonotype originated in a man in his forties or fifties with active or convalescent COVID-19. Sequenced sample: peripheral blood.

The CDR3 sequence is CASDIRRGPGSSYNSPLHF. The CDR3 region has the DNA TGCGCCAGCGACATACGGAGGGGCCCAGGGAGCTCCTATAATTCACCCCTCCACTTT. The rearrangement links TRBV5-1 to TRBJ1-6; a possible D gene is TRBD1 (5 bases). The germline gives CDR1 SGHRS, CDR2 YFSETQ. CDR3 length equals 19 residues. Trimming took off 7 bases at V and 0 bases at J, with 23 bases between the two ends.